These T cell receptor beta chains were read from a single sample in a study of neurological immune-mediated disorders. A single record per CDR3 protein comes from TCRdb applying MiXCR to the 5' RACE reads. The sample holds 45,000 to 50,000 distinct CDR3 sequences, 4.5% seen once. The specimen sequenced was PBMCs. The origin of the receptors is a woman aged 60-75 years with multiple sclerosis. CDR3s include the opening cysteine and the closing phenylalanine or tryptophan. D genes are given only for firm matches. Clone size is not always given. Where it is, it says once, few, many or a class for expanded clones.

j_gene	d_gene	abundance	v_gene	CDR3aa	CDR3nt
TRBJ2-3	NA	many	TRBV5-1	CASSLVGGAVTDTQYF	TGCGCCAGCAGCTTGGTCGGGGGAGCGGTGACAGATACGCAGTATTTT
TRBJ1-2	NA	many	TRBV9	CASSVVASDLGGYTF	TGTGCCAGCAGCGTAGTTGCATCAGATCTCGGTGGCTACACCTTC
TRBJ2-5	TRBD2	many	TRBV20-1	CSARLAGQETQYF	TGCAGTGCGAGACTAGCGGGGCAAGAGACCCAGTACTTC
TRBJ2-2	TRBD2	NA	TRBV12-3/TRBV12-4	CASSRPGLAGTGELFF	TGTGCCAGCAGCCGCCCGGGACTAGCGGGTACCGGGGAGCTGTTTTTT
TRBJ2-3	NA	many	TRBV5-1	CASSLTPDIGTDTQYF	TGCGCCAGCAGCTTGACCCCGGACATCGGCACAGATACGCAGTATTTT
TRBJ1-2	TRBD1	few	TRBV20-1	CSAGQGSSRGYTF	TGCAGTGCTGGACAGGGATCTTCGCGTGGCTACACCTTC
TRBJ2-2	NA	many	TRBV9	CASSDTGLLNTGELFF	TGTGCCAGCAGCGACACCGGACTATTAAACACCGGGGAGCTGTTTTTT
TRBJ1-1	NA	few	TRBV12-3/TRBV12-4	CASSNLWGEGTEAFF	TGTGCCAGCAGTAATCTTTGGGGTGAAGGTACTGAAGCTTTCTTT
TRBJ2-1	TRBD2	NA	TRBV4-3	CASSQDLSSGGSGEQFF	TGCGCCAGCAGCCAAGATTTGAGTAGCGGGGGGTCGGGGGAGCAGTTCTTC
TRBJ1-1	NA	many	TRBV28	CASSPPGGLGEAFF	TGTGCCAGCAGTCCCCCGGGAGGGTTAGGTGAAGCTTTCTTT
TRBJ2-3	NA	medium-sized	TRBV20-1	CSARDPREGTDTQYF	TGCAGTGCTAGAGACCCCAGGGAGGGCACAGATACGCAGTATTTT
TRBJ2-3	NA	many	TRBV28	CASSFSTGDTQYF	TGTGCCAGCAGTTTCTCGACCGGAGATACGCAGTATTTT
TRBJ1-2	NA	many	TRBV28	CASRINWDNYGYTF	TGTGCCAGCAGAATAAATTGGGATAACTATGGCTACACCTTC
TRBJ1-3	NA	many	TRBV6-5	CATQDSGNTIYF	TGTGCCACACAAGACTCTGGAAACACCATATATTTT
TRBJ2-7	NA	few	TRBV5-1	CASSFSGYEQYF	TGCGCCAGCAGCTTTTCGGGGTACGAGCAGTACTTC
TRBJ1-3	NA	many	TRBV28	CASSLGGSENTIYF	TGTGCCAGCAGTCTCGGCGGCTCTGAAAACACCATATATTTT